The present TCR beta chain was sequenced within a study of cytomegalovirus exposure and HLA in healthy donors. The germline V gene encodes CDR1 LNHNV and CDR2 YYDKDF (reference sequence). Trimming took 0 bases from V and 5 from J, leaving 14 bases between them. The CDR3 has 15 amino acids. Use of 60 Vbeta and 13 Jbeta primers characterized the PCR. The method was immunoSEQ multiplex PCR; TCRdb's version includes in-frame clones alone and lacks a portion of them. Among more than 45,000 clones listed, around three quarters were seen once. Study conclusions and caveats: CMV serostatus was the sole immune exposure information available. Sequencing depth roughly uniform across donors was assumed in presence/absence analyses. Later analysis identified around 15,000 TCR beta sequences associated with HLA alleles, using a false discovery rate threshold of 0.05.

This clone was counted only a few times. Its matching antigen is unknown. What was sequenced was PBMCs. V and J are TRBV15 and TRBJ2-7; tentative D call: TRBD1 (6 bases). The sequence was collected from a woman aged 60-75 years in good health and CMV-seropositive. The CDR3 region has the DNA TGTGCCACCAGCAGAGATATCACAGGGCAAGACGAGCAGTACTTC. It codes for CATSRDITGQDEQYF.